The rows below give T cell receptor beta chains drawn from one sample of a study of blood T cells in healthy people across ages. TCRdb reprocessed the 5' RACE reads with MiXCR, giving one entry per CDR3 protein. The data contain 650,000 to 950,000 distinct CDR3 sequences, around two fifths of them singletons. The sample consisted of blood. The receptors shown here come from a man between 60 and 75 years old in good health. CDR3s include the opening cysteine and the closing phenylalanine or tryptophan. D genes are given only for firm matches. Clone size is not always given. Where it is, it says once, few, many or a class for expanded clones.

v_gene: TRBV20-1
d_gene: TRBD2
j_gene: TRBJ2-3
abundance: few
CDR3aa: CSAKLAGVSTDTQYF
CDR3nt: TGCAGTGCTAAACTAGCGGGGGTTAGCACAGATACGCAGTATTTT

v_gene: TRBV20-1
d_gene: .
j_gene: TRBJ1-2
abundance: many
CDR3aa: CSARGEQGVKYGYTF
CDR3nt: TGCAGTGCTAGGGGGGAACAGGGAGTCAAGTATGGCTACACCTTC

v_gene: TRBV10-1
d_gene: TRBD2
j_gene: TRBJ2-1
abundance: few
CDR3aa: CASSDAGDPYNEQFF
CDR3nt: TGCGCCAGCAGTGATGCGGGGGACCCCTACAATGAGCAGTTCTTC

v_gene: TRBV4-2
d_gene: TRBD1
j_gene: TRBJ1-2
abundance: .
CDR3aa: CASSPNPGQDPNYGYTF
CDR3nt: TGTGCCAGCAGCCCTAATCCGGGACAGGACCCCAACTATGGCTACACCTTC

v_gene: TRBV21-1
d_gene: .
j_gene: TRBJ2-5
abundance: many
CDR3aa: CASSKLAAGGIQETQYF
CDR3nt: TGTGCCAGCAGCAAATTAGCAGCGGGGGGGATCCAAGAGACCCAGTACTTC

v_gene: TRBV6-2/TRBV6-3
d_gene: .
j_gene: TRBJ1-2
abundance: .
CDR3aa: CASSYNSDYGYTF
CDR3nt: TGTGCCAGCAGTTACAATAGCGATTATGGCTACACCTTC

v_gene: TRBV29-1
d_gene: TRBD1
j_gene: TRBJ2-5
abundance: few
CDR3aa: CSAGDRGRGETQYF
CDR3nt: TGCAGCGCTGGGGACAGGGGGAGGGGAGAGACCCAGTACTTC

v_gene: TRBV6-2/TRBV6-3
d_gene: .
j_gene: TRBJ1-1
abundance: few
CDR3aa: CASSYSSRTNTEAFF
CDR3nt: TGTGCCAGCAGTTACTCGTCCCGGACAAACACTGAAGCTTTCTTT

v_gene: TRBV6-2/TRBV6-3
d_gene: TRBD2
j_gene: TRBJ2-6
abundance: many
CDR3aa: CASSSGNSGANVLTF
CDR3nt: TGTGCCAGCAGCAGCGGGAATTCCGGGGCCAACGTCCTGACTTTC

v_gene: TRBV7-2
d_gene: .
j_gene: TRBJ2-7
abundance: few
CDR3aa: CASSVDARDYEQYF
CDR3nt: TGTGCCAGCAGCGTAGATGCCCGAGACTACGAGCAGTACTTC

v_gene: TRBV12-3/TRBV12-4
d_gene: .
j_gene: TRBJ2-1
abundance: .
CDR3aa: CASTPRDYEQFF
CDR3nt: TGTGCCAGCACCCCGAGGGATTATGAGCAGTTCTTC

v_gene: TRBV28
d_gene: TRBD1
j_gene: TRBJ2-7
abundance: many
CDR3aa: CASSRQGYEQYF
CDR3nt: TGTGCCAGCAGTCGACAGGGGTACGAGCAGTACTTC

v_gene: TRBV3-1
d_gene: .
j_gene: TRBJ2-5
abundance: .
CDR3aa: CASSQEGRLEETQYF
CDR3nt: TGTGCCAGCAGTCAAGAGGGCAGGCTCGAAGAAACCCAGTACTTC

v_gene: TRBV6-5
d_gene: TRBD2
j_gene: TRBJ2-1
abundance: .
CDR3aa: CASSYRGGAAYNEQFF
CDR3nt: TGTGCCAGCAGTTACCGCGGGGGGGCGGCCTACAATGAGCAGTTCTTC

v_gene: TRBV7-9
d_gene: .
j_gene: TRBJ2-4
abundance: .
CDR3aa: CASSASAGNIQYF
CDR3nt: TGTGCCAGCAGCGCAAGTGCGGGAAACATTCAGTACTTC

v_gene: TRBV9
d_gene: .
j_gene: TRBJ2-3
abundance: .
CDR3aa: CASSEDNVDTQYF
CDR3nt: TGTGCCAGCAGCGAGGACAATGTAGATACGCAGTATTTT

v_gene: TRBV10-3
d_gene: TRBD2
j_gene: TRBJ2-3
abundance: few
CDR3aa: CAIGTSGGPDTQYF
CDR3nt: TGTGCCATCGGGACTAGCGGGGGGCCAGATACGCAGTATTTT

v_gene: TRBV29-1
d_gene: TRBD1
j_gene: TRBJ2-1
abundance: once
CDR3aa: CSVTGTGFYNEQFF
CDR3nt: TGCAGCGTTACTGGGACAGGGTTCTACAATGAGCAGTTCTTC

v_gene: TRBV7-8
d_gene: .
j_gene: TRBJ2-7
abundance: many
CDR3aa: CASSLYFGGGSDEQYF
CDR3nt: TGTGCCAGCAGCTTATATTTCGGGGGTGGTTCGGACGAGCAGTACTTC

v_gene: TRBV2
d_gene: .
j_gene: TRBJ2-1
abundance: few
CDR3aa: CASSEYRASGSYNEQFF
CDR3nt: TGTGCCAGCAGTGAATACAGGGCCTCGGGCTCCTACAATGAGCAGTTCTTC

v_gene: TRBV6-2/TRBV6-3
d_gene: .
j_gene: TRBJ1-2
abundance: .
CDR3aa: CASSYREEDGYTF
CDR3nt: TGTGCCAGCAGTTACAGGGAAGAGGATGGCTACACCTTC

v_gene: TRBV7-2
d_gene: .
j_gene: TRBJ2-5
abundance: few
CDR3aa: CASSKDLAQYF
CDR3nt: TGTGCCAGCAGCAAGGACCTCGCCCAGTACTTC

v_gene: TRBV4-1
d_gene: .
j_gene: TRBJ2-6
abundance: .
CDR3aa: CASSQDVGTPGSGANVLTF
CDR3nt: TGCGCCAGCAGCCAAGATGTAGGGACACCTGGGTCTGGGGCCAACGTCCTGACTTTC

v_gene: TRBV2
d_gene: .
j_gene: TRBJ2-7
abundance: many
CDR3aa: CASSTIPVRGYEQYF
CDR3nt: TGTGCCAGCAGCACCATCCCTGTAAGGGGTTACGAGCAGTACTTC

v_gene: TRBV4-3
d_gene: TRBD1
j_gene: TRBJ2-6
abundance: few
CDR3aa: CASSQTGSRTGFSGANVLTF
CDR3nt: TGCGCCAGCAGCCAAACCGGCTCCCGGACAGGGTTTTCTGGGGCCAACGTCCTGACTTTC

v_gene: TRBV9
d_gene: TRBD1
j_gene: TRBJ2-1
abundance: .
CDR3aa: CASSVGTGPRYEQFF
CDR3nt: TGTGCCAGCAGCGTGGGGACAGGGCCCCGGTATGAGCAGTTCTTC

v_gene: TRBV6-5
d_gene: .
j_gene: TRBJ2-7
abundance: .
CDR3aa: CASSPTLTTYEQYF
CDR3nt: TGTGCCAGCAGTCCCACCCTAACTACCTACGAGCAGTACTTC

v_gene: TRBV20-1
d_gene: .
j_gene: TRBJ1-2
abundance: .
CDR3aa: CSARDNSGDGYTF
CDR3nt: TGCAGTGCTAGAGATAACTCAGGGGACGGCTACACCTTC

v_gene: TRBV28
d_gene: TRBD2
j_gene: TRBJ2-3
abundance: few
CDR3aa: CASSFSLAEGTTDTQYF
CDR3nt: TGTGCCAGCAGTTTTTCTCTAGCGGAAGGGACCACAGATACGCAGTATTTT

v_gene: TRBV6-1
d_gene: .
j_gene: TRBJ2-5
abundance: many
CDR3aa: CASSILGETQYF
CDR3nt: TGTGCCAGCAGTATTCTGGGAGAGACCCAGTACTTC

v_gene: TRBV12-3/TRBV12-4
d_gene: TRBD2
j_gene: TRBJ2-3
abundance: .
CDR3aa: CASSSKLAGSTDTQYF
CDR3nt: TGTGCCAGCAGTTCCAAACTAGCGGGGAGCACAGATACGCAGTATTTT

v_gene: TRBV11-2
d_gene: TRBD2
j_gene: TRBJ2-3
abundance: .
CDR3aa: CASSAVAGASTDTQYF
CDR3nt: TGTGCCAGCAGTGCGGTAGCGGGGGCTTCCACAGATACGCAGTATTTT

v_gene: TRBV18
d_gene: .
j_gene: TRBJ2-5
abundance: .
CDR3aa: CASSRSGPETQYF
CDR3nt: TGTGCCAGCTCACGCTCGGGCCCCGAGACCCAGTACTTC

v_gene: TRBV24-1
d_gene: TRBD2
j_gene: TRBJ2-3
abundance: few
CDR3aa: CATSDQTTSGATDTQYF
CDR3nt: TGTGCCACCAGTGACCAAACGACTAGCGGGGCAACAGATACGCAGTATTTT

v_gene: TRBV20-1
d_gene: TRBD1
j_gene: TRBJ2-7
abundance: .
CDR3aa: CSAREGQGFSEQYF
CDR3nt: TGCAGTGCTAGAGAGGGACAGGGGTTCTCCGAGCAGTACTTC

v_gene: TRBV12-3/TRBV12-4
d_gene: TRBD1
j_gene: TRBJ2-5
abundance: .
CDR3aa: CASSPGTGAGTQYF
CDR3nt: TGTGCCAGCAGCCCCGGGACAGGGGCAGGGACCCAGTACTTC

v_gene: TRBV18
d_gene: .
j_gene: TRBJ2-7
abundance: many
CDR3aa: CASSRSGSSSSYEQYF
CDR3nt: TGTGCCAGCTCACGATCCGGGTCCTCAAGCTCCTACGAGCAGTACTTC

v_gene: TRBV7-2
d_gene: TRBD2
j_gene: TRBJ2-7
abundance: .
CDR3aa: CASSTRAGLAVYEQYF
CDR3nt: TGTGCCAGCAGCACGAGAGCGGGACTAGCGGTTTACGAGCAGTACTTC

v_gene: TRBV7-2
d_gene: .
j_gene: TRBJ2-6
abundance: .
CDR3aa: CASSAAPGSGANVLTF
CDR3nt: TGTGCCAGCAGCGCCGCCCCAGGCTCTGGGGCCAACGTCCTGACTTTC

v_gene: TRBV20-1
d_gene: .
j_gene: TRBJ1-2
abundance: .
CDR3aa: CSASGQPKTYGYTF
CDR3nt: TGCAGTGCTTCCGGACAGCCGAAGACCTATGGCTACACCTTC